These 18 T cell receptor beta chains came from one sample sequenced in a study of Ad26.COV2.S vaccination and SARS-CoV-2 variants. Treatment: roughly 19 received Ad26.COV2.S at low or high dose, single or two shots; roughly five received placebo; per-sample allocation not given. Specimens were obtained on day 63 following the first vaccine or placebo injection. Assay used: immunoSEQ multiplex PCR; TCRdb lists only in-frame clones, some missing. The top ten clones hold 2.5% of a sample with hundreds of thousands of clones, approximately 92% of them seen once. The material was peripheral blood, obtained in a trial of Ad26.COV2.S vaccine versus placebo. These receptors all stem from a person aged 18-65 years who received the Ad26.COV2.S COVID-19 vaccine or a placebo.

The chain's CDR3 is CASSLRGGYNSPLHF. Here the CDR3 DNA reads TGTGCCAGCAGCTTAAGGGGGGGATATAATTCACCCCTCCACTTT. This chain joins TRBV7-3 and TRBJ1-6, with a tentative D call TRBD1 (5 bases). The ends were cut back, 1 base at V and 4 bases at J, with 8 bases in the middle. The CDR3 has 15 amino acids. Germline values: CDR1 SGHTA, CDR2 FQGTGA.

The table lists this clone with a count of one. The rearrangement joins TRBV13 to TRBJ1-2, with 8 bases lining up with TRBD1. The germline V gene has CDR1 PRHDT and CDR2 FYEKMQ (reference sequence). The J segment lost 4 bases and the V segment lost 1 base, leaving 11 bases of the junction unmatched. There are 17 residues in the CDR3. In nucleotides, the CDR3 is TGTGCCAGCAGCTTAGCAGAAGCCGGGACAGGACCCTATGGCTACACCTTC. Amino acids: CASSLAEAGTGPYGYTF.

The CDR3 DNA reads as TGTGCCAGCAGACTGTCGGGGACTGAAGCTTTCTTT. Its protein is CASRLSGTEAFF. The chain has TRBV28 and TRBJ1-1, with unresolved D. The CDR3 extends over 12 amino acids. V was shortened by 6 bases and J by 5 bases, with 10 bases between the two germline ends. Per germline, CDR1 MDHEN and CDR2 SYDVKM.

The rearrangement links TRBV18 to TRBJ2-7; D gene uncertain. V lost 6 bases and J lost 6, with 12 bases in between. The CDR3 runs to 12 residues. CDR1 is KGHSH, CDR2 LQKENI, per germline. The CDR3 here is CASSDLWGEQYV. CDR3 in DNA: TGTGCCAGCTCGGACCTATGGGGCGAGCAGTACGTC.

The genes are TRBV4-3 and TRBJ2-5; no definite D call. This CDR3 has 17 residues. Germline V lookup: CDR1 LGHNA, CDR2 YSLEER. Trimming removed 1 base from V and 4 bases from J, with 19 bases in between. CDR3 DNA: TGCGCCAGCAGCCAAGTCTCCGCTCATGGTTTTCGAGAGACCCAGTACTTC. This sequence encodes CASSQVSAHGFRETQYF.

The chain uses TRBV19 and TRBJ2-2; either TRBD1 or TRBD2 may fit D (6 bases each). Germline V gives CDR1 LNHDA, CDR2 SQIVND (reference sequence). Trimming stripped 6 bases from V and 9 bases from J, with 26 bases between. This CDR3 has 17 amino acids. CDR3 sequence: CASRGGDRPQAPWELFF. The CDR3 DNA reads as TGTGCCAGTAGGGGAGGAGACAGGCCCCAAGCTCCGTGGGAGCTGTTTTTT.

The genes are TRBV3-1 (or the pseudogene TRBV3-2) and TRBJ2-3, with 9 bases fitting TRBD1. The CDR3 contains 17 residues. V trimming: 4 bases; J trimming: 1 base; junction bases outside the gene matches: 9. The germline gives CDR1 LGHDT, CDR2 YNNKEL (reference sequence). CDR3 loop: CASSPGTGTLGTDTQYF. As DNA, the CDR3 is TGTGCCAGCAGCCCTGGGACAGGGACTTTGGGCACAGATACGCAGTATTTT.

V usage is TRBV7-2 and J usage is TRBJ2-5, with D possibly being TRBD1 or TRBD2 (5 bases each). CDR1 and CDR2 (germline): SGHTA, FQGNSA. The CDR3 covers 13 residues. V lost 5 bases and J lost 4, with 11 bases in between. In DNA form, the CDR3 reads TGTGCCAGCAGCACGGGGCGAGGAGAGACCCAGTACTTC. Amino acid sequence: CASSTGRGETQYF.

The chain combines TRBV28 with TRBJ1-5; perhaps TRBD1 as D (6 bases). The CDR3 covers 15 residues. Germline V gene sequence: CDR1 MDHEN, CDR2 SYDVKM. V lost 8 bases to trimming and J lost 0 bases, with 14 bases between them. The CDR3 reads CASEPRGGSNQPQHF. The CDR3 DNA reads as TGTGCCAGCGAACCTAGGGGGGGTAGCAATCAGCCCCAGCATTTT.

In this sample, this clone turned up once. J is TRBJ2-1 and V is TRBV2; tentatively, D is TRBD2 (5 bases). Germline-derived CDR1 and CDR2 are SNHLY and FYNNEI. Trimming took off 7 bases at V and 4 bases at J, with 14 bases between the two ends. This CDR3 has 14 amino acids. The CDR3: CASTRTVAYNEQFF. As DNA, the CDR3 is TGTGCCAGCACCAGAACCGTAGCGTACAATGAGCAGTTCTTC.

This chain joins TRBV7-6 and TRBJ1-5, with no clear D. V lost 2 bases and J lost 6, with 11 bases in between. Looked up from germline, CDR1 is SGHVS and CDR2 is FNYEAQ. CDR3 size: 14 residues. The CDR3 nucleotides read TGTGCCAGCAGCTTATTATCGGTCTCTCAGCCCCAGCATTTT. Amino acids: CASSLLSVSQPQHF.

This clone was counted once. The chain joins TRBV10-3 to TRBJ2-1; D unclear. V lost 3 bases and J 10 bases, leaving 13 bases between the germline ends. This CDR3 has 13 residues. The germline CDR1 and CDR2 sequences are ENHRY and SYGVKD. DNA for the CDR3: TGTGCCATCAGTGAATCTCGCGTGGCGGAGCAGTTCTTC. As protein: CAISESRVAEQFF.

The CDR3 region has the DNA TGTGCCAGCAGCGTAGCTGGGGCTCGGCAAGAGACCCAGTACTTC. As protein: CASSVAGARQETQYF. The V gene is TRBV9, the J gene TRBJ2-5; maybe TRBD1 (5 bases). Trimming took off 0 bases at V and 2 bases at J, with 11 bases between the two ends. The CDR3 runs to 15 residues. The germline CDR1 and CDR2 sequences are SGDLS and YYNGEE.

The rearrangement links TRBV27 to TRBJ1-1, with D possibly matching TRBD1 (5 bases). CDR1 is MNHEY and CDR2 is SMNVEV in the germline V gene (reference sequence). The CDR3 has 16 amino acids. V was cut by 2 bases and J by 0 bases, with 13 bases left in between. The CDR3 here is CASSLLWDGLNTEAFF. CDR3 nucleotides: TGTGCCAGCAGTTTACTATGGGACGGTTTGAACACTGAAGCTTTCTTT.

The CDR3 DNA follows: TGTGCCAGCAGTGATTTAGCCTACAATGAGCAGTTCTTC. It codes for CASSDLAYNEQFF. The chain employs TRBV2 and TRBJ2-1; D ambiguous. Trimming removed 3 bases at V and 2 bases at J, with 5 bases between. Germline CDR1 reads SNHLY; CDR2 reads FYNNEI. The CDR3 is 13 residues long.

The chain combines TRBV7-9 with TRBJ2-1, with TRBD1 matching 7 bases. V was clipped by 2 bases and J by 9 bases; unmatched bases: 1. The CDR3 spans 12 residues. The germline V gene encodes CDR1 SEHNR and CDR2 FQNEAQ (reference sequence). CDR3 protein: CASSLRQGEQFF. As DNA, the CDR3 is TGTGCCAGCAGCTTACGACAGGGTGAGCAGTTCTTC.

The rearrangement uses TRBV5-3 and TRBJ2-7, with TRBD2 as a possible D gene (5 bases). TRBV5-3 belongs to the ORF category, with a function that is uncertain. This CDR3 is 11 amino acids long. With 10 bases removed from V and 1 base from J, the gap between germline ends came to 9 bases. The CDR3, as DNA: TGTGCCGAACTAGTATCCTACGAGCAGTACGTC. It is translated as CAELVSYEQYV.

V is TRBV29-1 and J is TRBJ1-2, with TRBD1 as a possible D gene (6 bases). The CDR3 loop spans 13 amino acids. Looked up from germline, CDR1 is SQVTM and CDR2 is ANQGSEA. Trimming stripped 1 base from V and 8 bases from J, with 14 bases between. The CDR3 is CSVEVPGEKGYTF. CDR3 nucleotides: TGCAGCGTTGAAGTTCCAGGGGAGAAGGGCTACACCTTC.